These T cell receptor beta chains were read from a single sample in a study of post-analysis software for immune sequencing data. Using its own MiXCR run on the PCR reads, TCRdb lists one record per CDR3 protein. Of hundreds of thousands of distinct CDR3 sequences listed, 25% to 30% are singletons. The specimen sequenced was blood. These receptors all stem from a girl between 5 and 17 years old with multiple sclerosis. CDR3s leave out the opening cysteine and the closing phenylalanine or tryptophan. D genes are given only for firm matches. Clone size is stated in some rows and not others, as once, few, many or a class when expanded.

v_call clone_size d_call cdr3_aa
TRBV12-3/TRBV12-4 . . ASSFKIPTEAF
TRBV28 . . ASRTANYEQY
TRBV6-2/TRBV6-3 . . ASRQGYEQF
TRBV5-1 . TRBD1 ASSFLAGGAYEQY
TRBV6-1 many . ASMAPTYEQY
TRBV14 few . ASSQVQDTQY
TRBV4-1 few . ASSLSGGVRTEAF
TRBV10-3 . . AISAGDITDTQY
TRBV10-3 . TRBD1 ATQGGTDTQY
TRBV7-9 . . ASSPRPGAGYEQY
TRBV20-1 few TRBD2 SASGAGAVNEQF
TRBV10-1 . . TSSDAGHLNEQF
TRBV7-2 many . ASSLRAGTQIYEQY
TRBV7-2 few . ASSGRLGTDTQY
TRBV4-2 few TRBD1 ASSQVHTGQGNYGYT
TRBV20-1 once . SAKVQGASYDQY
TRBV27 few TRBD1 ASSPLRGAVGYT
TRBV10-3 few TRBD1 AISSDRGGLSYEQY
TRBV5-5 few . ASSLDSVPTDTQY
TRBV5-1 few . ASSLVNRVSETQY
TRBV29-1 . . SVVSGRVTTKRAQY
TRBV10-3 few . AIGQSDTQY